The following is a T cell receptor (beta chain) sequence with its context. This record comes from a study of blood T cell repertoires in COVID-19. Study summary: Samples of COVID-19 (acute and convalescent) were obtained from the United States, Italy and Spain. T cells, B-cell-depleted T cells, or PBMCs supplied cDNA or gDNA.

CDR3 size: 15 residues. In germline, CDR1 is SGHKS, CDR2 YYEKEE (reference sequence). Trimming took off 3 bases at V and 1 base at J, with 13 bases between the two ends. Original data processing: Amplification of reference gene primers was used by the study to estimate nucleated cell counts. Here immunoSEQ multiplex PCR was the method, and the copy in TCRdb shows in-frame clones only, minus some. That table is the source of V, J and clone size, and D and trimming were worked out from the DNA. This table has around 330,000 clones, roughly 90% appearing once. The TCR sequence derives from a woman aged 50 to 60 with active or convalescent COVID-19. Sequences were obtained from peripheral blood. This chain connects TRBV5-5 to TRBJ1-1, with D maybe TRBD1 (6 bases). The CDR3 sequence: CASSWGPTGNTEAFF. The CDR3 DNA reads TGTGCCAGCAGCTGGGGGCCGACAGGGAACACTGAAGCTTTCTTT.